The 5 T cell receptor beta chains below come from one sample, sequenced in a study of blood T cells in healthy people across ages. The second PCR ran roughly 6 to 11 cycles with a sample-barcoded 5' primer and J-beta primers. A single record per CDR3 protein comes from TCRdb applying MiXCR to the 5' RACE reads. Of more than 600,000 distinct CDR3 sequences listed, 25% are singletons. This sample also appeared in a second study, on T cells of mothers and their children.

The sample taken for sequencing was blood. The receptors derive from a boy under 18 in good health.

CDR3: CASSPTSGGATNEQFF. The CDR3 coding sequence is TGTGCCAGCAGCCCCACGAGCGGGGGGGCTACCAATGAGCAGTTCTTC. V gene TRBV7-6 combines with J gene TRBJ2-1; 10 bases fit TRBD2. The CDR3 extends over 16 amino acids. Germline CDR1 and CDR2: SGHVS and FNYEAQ. The junction had 10 bases not matched to a gene; V was cut back by 5 bases and J by 6 bases.

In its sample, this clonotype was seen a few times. CDR3 in DNA: TGTGCCAGCACCATGACTGGATCCTACGAGCAGTACTTC. Its protein product is CASTMTGSYEQYF. The gene calls are TRBV12-3 or TRBV12-4 and TRBJ2-7; D unclear. V was pared by 7 bases and J by 1 base, with 11 bases between. The CDR3 contains 13 residues.

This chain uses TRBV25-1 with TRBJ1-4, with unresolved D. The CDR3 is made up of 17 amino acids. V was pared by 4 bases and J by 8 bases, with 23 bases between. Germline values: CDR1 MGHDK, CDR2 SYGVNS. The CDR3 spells CASSGGRVEGYFEKLFF. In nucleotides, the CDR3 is TGTGCCAGCAGTGGGGGAAGGGTCGAGGGATACTTCGAAAAACTGTTTTTT.

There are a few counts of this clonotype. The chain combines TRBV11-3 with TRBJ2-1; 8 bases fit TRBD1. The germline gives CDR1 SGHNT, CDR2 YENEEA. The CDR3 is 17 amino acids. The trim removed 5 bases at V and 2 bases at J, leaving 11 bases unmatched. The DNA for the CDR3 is TGTGCCAGCAGCCCATACCGCGGGACAGGCCCCTACAATGAGCAGTTCTTC. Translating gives CASSPYRGTGPYNEQFF.

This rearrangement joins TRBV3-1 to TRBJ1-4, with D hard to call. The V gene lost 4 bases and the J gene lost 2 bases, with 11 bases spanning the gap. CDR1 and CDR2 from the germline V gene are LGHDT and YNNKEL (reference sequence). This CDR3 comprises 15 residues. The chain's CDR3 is CASSPTFGTNEKLFF. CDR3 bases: TGTGCCAGCAGCCCAACCTTCGGGACTAATGAAAAACTGTTTTTT.